The 21 T cell receptor beta chains presented below share a single source sample, sequenced in a study of T cell responses to AZD1222 COVID-19 vaccine. The assay was immunoSEQ multiplex PCR, and TCRdb's table has in-frame clones only and misses some. The sample lists 180,000 or so clones; roughly 89% were seen once. The sequenced sample was peripheral blood, obtained on day 0 of AZD1222 vaccination. The source of these receptors is an adult in good health.

This chain links TRBV4-2 with TRBJ2-3; D possibly matches TRBD1 or TRBD2 (6 bases each). Germline V gene lookup returns CDR1 LGHNA and CDR2 YNFKEQ. The CDR3 consists of 12 residues. The V end lost 4 bases, the J end lost 6 bases, and 8 bases lay between the germline ends. The CDR3 is CASSLGGDTQYF. DNA of the CDR3: TGTGCCAGCAGCCTAGGGGGGGATACGCAGTATTTT.

The chain couples TRBV6-1 to TRBJ1-6; D is perhaps TRBD1 (5 bases). Deletions cut 3 bases from V and 1 base from J, with 7 bases between. Germline V gives CDR1 MNHNS, CDR2 SASEGT. The CDR3 runs to 15 residues. CDR3: CASSDDRSYNSPLHF. The CDR3, as DNA: TGTGCCAGCAGTGACGACAGATCCTATAATTCACCCCTCCACTTT.

This sequence joins TRBV7-9 and TRBJ1-2; TRBD1 aligns across 7 bases. CDR3 length: 12 amino acids. After removal of 6 bases from V and 5 bases from J, the junction contained 3 bases not matched to a gene. Germline V lookup: CDR1 SEHNR, CDR2 FQNEAQ (reference sequence). The chain's CDR3 is CASSLQGYGYTF. Here the CDR3 DNA reads TGTGCCAGCAGTTTACAGGGGTATGGCTACACCTTC.

The CDR3 here is CASSPGRMNTEAFF. CDR3 nucleotide sequence: TGCGCCAGCAGCCCGGGACGGATGAACACTGAAGCTTTCTTT. The rearrangement joins TRBV5-1 to TRBJ1-1; tentatively, D is TRBD1 (5 bases). CDR1 is SGHRS, CDR2 YFSETQ, per germline. Trimming removed 4 bases from V and 0 bases from J, with 10 bases in between. The CDR3 extends over 14 amino acids.

V usage is TRBV28 and J usage is TRBJ2-7, with D possibly matching TRBD1 (6 bases). Deletions cut 5 bases from V and 2 bases from J, with 13 bases between. The CDR3 covers 14 residues. The germline CDR1 and CDR2 sequences are MDHEN and SYDVKM. The CDR3 sequence: CASSRAGATYEQYF. CDR3 coding DNA: TGTGCCAGCAGTAGGGCAGGGGCAACCTACGAGCAGTACTTC.

CDR3 sequence (DNA): TGTGCCAGCAGTGAATATGGGGGAGGGGTTACTGAAGCTTTCTTT. Translating gives CASSEYGGGVTEAFF. The chain combines TRBV6-1 with TRBJ1-1, with D perhaps TRBD1 (5 bases). Germline CDR1 MNHNS, CDR2 SASEGT. The CDR3 is 15 amino acids. Between the trimmed V and J ends, which lost 2 bases and 5 bases, there was a span of 15 bases.

The sample holds one count of this clone. V usage is TRBV2 and J usage is TRBJ2-1; 8 bases line up with TRBD1. With 6 bases clipped from V and 1 base from J, the junction kept 8 bases outside the gene matches. The CDR3 extends over 16 amino acids. Germline V gene sequence: CDR1 SNHLY, CDR2 FYNNEI. In nucleotides, the CDR3 is TGTGCCAGCAGGCGGACAGGGATTGAGTCCTACAATGAGCAGTTCTTC. Residues: CASRRTGIESYNEQFF.

V usage is TRBV27 and J usage is TRBJ1-1, with D maybe TRBD1 (5 bases). CDR1 and CDR2 from the germline V gene are MNHEY and SMNVEV (reference sequence). The CDR3 sequence is 15 residues long. With 3 bases removed from V and 4 bases from J, the gap between germline ends came to 15 bases. The CDR3 coding sequence is TGTGCCAGCAGTTTTACTGGGGGGGGTGGCACTGAAGCTTTCTTT. Amino acid sequence: CASSFTGGGGTEAFF.

The V and J genes are TRBV7-2 and TRBJ1-5; no reliable D call. Germline values: CDR1 SGHTA, CDR2 FQGNSA. Trimming took 4 bases from V and 2 from J, leaving 9 bases between them. The CDR3 sequence is 14 residues long. The DNA for the CDR3 is TGTGCCAGCAGCTCGTCCCTGGGCAATCAGCCCCAGCATTTT. As protein: CASSSSLGNQPQHF. The full variable domain, completed using reference TRBV7-2 and TRBJ1-5, is GAGVSQSPSNKVTEKGKDVELRCDPISGHTALYWYRQSLGQGLEFLIYFQGNSAPDKSGLPSDRFSAERTGGSVSTLTIQRTQQEDSAVYLCASSSSLGNQPQHFGDGTRLSIL.

J is TRBJ1-2 and V is TRBV7-2, with 8 bases identical to TRBD1. The CDR3 contains 14 residues. The germline V gene encodes CDR1 SGHTA and CDR2 FQGNSA. Trimming cost V 4 bases and J 2 bases; bases outside gene matches: 3. CDR3 in DNA: TGTGCCAGCAGCTCCCGACAGGGGAACTATGGCTACACCTTC. Protein sequence: CASSSRQGNYGYTF.

This chain connects TRBV7-9 to TRBJ2-1, with D uncertain. Per the germline V gene, CDR1 is SEHNR and CDR2 is FQNEAQ (reference sequence). V was cut by 3 bases and J by 0 bases, with 9 bases left in between. The CDR3 runs to 15 residues. This CDR3 reads CASSFQDISYNEQFF. Here the CDR3 DNA reads TGTGCCAGCAGCTTTCAGGATATCTCCTACAATGAGCAGTTCTTC. The full variable domain, rest sourced from reference TRBV7-9 and TRBJ2-1, is DTGVSQNPRHKITKRGQNVTFRCDPISEHNRLYWYRQTLGQGPEFLTYFQNEAQLEKSRLLSDRFSAERPKGSFSTLEIQRTEQGDSAMYLCASSFQDISYNEQFFGPGTRLTVL.

This clone was counted between two and nine times. The J gene is TRBJ1-2, the V gene TRBV3-1 (or the pseudogene TRBV3-2), with 9 nucleotides matching TRBD1. After removal of 1 base from V and 8 bases from J, the junction contained 5 bases not matched to a gene. This CDR3 region has 14 residues. Germline V gives CDR1 LGHDT, CDR2 YNNKEL (reference sequence). The CDR3 DNA reads as TGTGCCAGCAGCCAAGTCGACAGGGGGTTAGGCTACACCTTC. Its protein product is CASSQVDRGLGYTF.

V usage is TRBV5-8 and J usage is TRBJ2-2; 8 positions agree with TRBD1. The CDR3 extends over 15 amino acids. With V trimmed by 3 bases and J by 7 bases, 8 bases remained unmatched. The germline V gene encodes CDR1 SGHTS and CDR2 YDEGEE. CDR3 region: CASSSADRVVGELFF. The CDR3 coding sequence is TGTGCCAGCAGCTCAGCGGACAGGGTCGTCGGGGAGCTGTTTTTT.

V usage is TRBV2 and J usage is TRBJ1-5, with TRBD1 matching 8 bases. The trim removed 6 bases at V and 6 bases at J, leaving 7 bases unmatched. Germline V gene sequence: CDR1 SNHLY, CDR2 FYNNEI. CDR3 length equals 14 residues. The CDR3 protein is CASSGDRKGQPQHF. The CDR3 nucleotides are TGTGCCAGCAGCGGGGACAGGAAAGGTCAGCCCCAGCATTTT. The variable domain in full, completed from reference TRBV2 and TRBJ1-5, reads EPEVTQTPSHQVTQMGQEVILRCVPISNHLYFYWYRQILGQKVEFLVSFYNNEISEKSEIFDDQFSVERPDGSNFTLKIRSTKLEDSAMYFCASSGDRKGQPQHFGDGTRLSIL.

This clone was detected once. The chain employs TRBV5-4 and TRBJ2-5; 10 bases fit TRBD2. CDR1 is SGHNT and CDR2 is YYREEE in the germline V gene (reference sequence). Losses at the gene ends were 0 bases for V and 7 bases for J; bases not matched to a gene: 6. CDR3 length: 15 residues. The CDR3 here is CASSLGGTSAVTQYF. CDR3 DNA: TGTGCCAGCAGCTTGGGGGGGACTAGCGCTGTGACCCAGTACTTC.

The V gene is TRBV9, the J gene TRBJ1-6; D possibly corresponds to TRBD1 (6 bases). CDR3 length: 17 residues. CDR1 and CDR2 (germline): SGDLS, YYNGEE. V gave up 3 bases and J gave up 4 bases, with 17 bases separating them. CDR3 in DNA: TGTGCCAGCAGCGCCTTACAGGGATCGGCGTATAATTCACCCCTCCACTTT. Its translation: CASSALQGSAYNSPLHF.

The J gene is TRBJ1-5, the V gene TRBV20-1, with 11 bases identical to TRBD1. Trimming removed 3 bases from V and 4 bases from J; junction bases left unmatched: 8. CDR3 length: 16 amino acids. Per germline, CDR1 DFQATT and CDR2 SNEGSKA (reference sequence). DNA for the CDR3: TGCAGTGCTAGTTTTCTAGGACAGGGGGCAAATCAGCCCCAGCATTTT. Protein product: CSASFLGQGANQPQHF.

The chain uses TRBV7-8 and TRBJ2-7; 8 nucleotides align to TRBD1. Germline loops: CDR1 SGHVS, CDR2 FQNEAQ. The J segment lost 3 bases and the V segment lost 4 bases, leaving 2 bases of the junction unmatched. This CDR3 spans 13 amino acids. The CDR3 loop reads CASSYDRGYEQYF. The CDR3 DNA follows: TGTGCCAGCAGCTATGACAGGGGCTACGAGCAGTACTTC.

For this clone: The sample holds other DNA sequences that translate to the same CDR3. V gene TRBV28 combines with J gene TRBJ2-1; TRBD2 is a possible D gene (6 bases). V lost 2 bases and J lost 7, with 15 bases in between. Germline V lookup: CDR1 MDHEN, CDR2 SYDVKM. The CDR3 has 15 amino acids. In DNA, the CDR3 is TGTGCCAGCAGTTTAGGGGCGGGAAGGTTGAATGAGCAGTTCTTC. The encoded protein is CASSLGAGRLNEQFF.

The CDR3 DNA sequence: TGCGCCAGCAGCCAAGAAAATACGGGAGGGGGAGCGTCGGGCAATGAGCAGTTCTTC. Protein sequence: CASSQENTGGGASGNEQFF. The chain couples TRBV4-3 to TRBJ2-1; 8 nucleotides align to TRBD2. The length of the CDR3 is 19 residues. The V and J ends lost 0 bases and 6 bases, in that order; junction bases with no gene match: 16. The germline V gene has CDR1 LGHNA and CDR2 YSLEER.

The gene calls are TRBV2 and TRBJ1-1, with D uncertain. V lost 6 bases and J lost 11, with 13 bases in between. Germline V gene lookup returns CDR1 SNHLY and CDR2 FYNNEI. This CDR3 has 11 residues. The DNA of the CDR3 is TGTGCCAGCAGGGAGGGTTTCGTGGCTTTCTTT. Translated: CASREGFVAFF.